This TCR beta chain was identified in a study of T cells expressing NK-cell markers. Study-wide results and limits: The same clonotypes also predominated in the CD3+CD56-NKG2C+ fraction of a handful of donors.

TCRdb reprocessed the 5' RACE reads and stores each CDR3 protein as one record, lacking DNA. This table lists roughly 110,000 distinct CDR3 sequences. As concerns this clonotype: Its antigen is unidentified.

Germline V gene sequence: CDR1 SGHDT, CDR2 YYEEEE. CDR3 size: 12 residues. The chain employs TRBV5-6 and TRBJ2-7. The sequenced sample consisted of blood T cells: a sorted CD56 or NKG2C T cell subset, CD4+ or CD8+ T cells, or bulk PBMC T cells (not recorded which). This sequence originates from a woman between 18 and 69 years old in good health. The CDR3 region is CASSFSSYEQYF.